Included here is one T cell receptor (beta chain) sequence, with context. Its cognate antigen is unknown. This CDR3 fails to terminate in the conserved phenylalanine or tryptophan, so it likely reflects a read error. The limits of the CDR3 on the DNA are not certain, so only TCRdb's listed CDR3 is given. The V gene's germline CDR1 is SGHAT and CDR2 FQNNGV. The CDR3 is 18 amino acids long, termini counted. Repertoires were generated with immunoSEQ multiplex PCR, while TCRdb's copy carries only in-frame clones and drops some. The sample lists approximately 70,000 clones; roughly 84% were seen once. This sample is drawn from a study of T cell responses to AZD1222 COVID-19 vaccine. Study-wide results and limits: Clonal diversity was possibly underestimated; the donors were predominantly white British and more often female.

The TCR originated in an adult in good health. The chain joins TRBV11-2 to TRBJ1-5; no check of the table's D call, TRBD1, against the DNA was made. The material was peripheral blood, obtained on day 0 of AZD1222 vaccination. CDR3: CASSLVGAGQAINANPSG.